The 13 T cell receptor beta chains presented below share a single source sample, sequenced in a study of T cells in Graves' hyperthyroidism and ophthalmopathy. Researchers took RNA transcripts and amplified the TCR beta CDR3 regions from them. The primer set for the first-round RT-PCR of the TCR CDR3 was HTBI. Via MiXCR, TCRdb re-called the multiplex PCR reads, giving one row per CDR3 protein. The top ten clones hold around 29% of a sample with around 720,000 distinct CDR3 sequences, roughly a third of them seen once. Material: blood. Source of these receptors: a woman in her thirties or forties with Graves' hyperthyroidism.

There are many counts of this clonotype. The chain employs TRBV29-1 and TRBJ1-2; D may be TRBD1 (6 bases). The ends were cut back, 6 bases at V and 4 bases at J, with 18 bases in the middle. The germline V gene encodes CDR1 SQVTM and CDR2 ANQGSEA. The CDR3 is 14 residues long. CDR3 sequence: CSVERHRDGYGYTF. CDR3 nucleotide sequence: TGCAGCGTGGAGAGACACAGGGACGGCTATGGCTACACCTTC.

The V and J genes are TRBV6-5 and TRBJ1-1; the D gene is possibly TRBD1 (5 bases). The CDR3 consists of 15 residues. The ends were cut back, 0 bases at V and 3 bases at J, with 11 bases in the middle. Germline V CDR1 and CDR2: MNHEY, SVGAGI. The CDR3 region has the DNA TGTGCCAGCAGTTACTCAGGGGCGAGGGACACTGAAGCTTTCTTT. Its protein product is CASSYSGARDTEAFF.

In DNA, the CDR3 is TGCAGTGCTCTTATCGGGACAGGGAATGAAAAACTGTTTTTT. This translates into CSALIGTGNEKLFF. The chain couples TRBV20-1 to TRBJ1-4, with TRBD1 matching 9 bases. The CDR3 is 14 residues long. The V gene end was trimmed by 5 bases and the J gene end by 5 bases; junction bases not matched to a gene: 6. The germline V gene has CDR1 DFQATT and CDR2 SNEGSKA (reference sequence).

The V gene is TRBV7-3, the J gene TRBJ1-1; D might be TRBD1 (5 bases). CDR1 SGHTA and CDR2 FQGTGA come from the germline V gene. Trimming pared 5 bases from V and 6 bases from J, leaving 16 bases between. The CDR3 runs to 14 residues. In DNA, the CDR3 is TGTGCCAGCAGCGTTGGAGGGGCGCAGGCTGAAGCTTTCTTT. Translated, it gives CASSVGGAQAEAFF.

This chain links TRBV11-2 with TRBJ1-5, with 9 bases lining up with TRBD1. The junction had 5 bases not matched to a gene; V was cut back by 5 bases and J by 3 bases. In germline, CDR1 is SGHAT, CDR2 FQNNGV. The CDR3 contains 15 residues. The CDR3 spells CASSRTGVYNQPQHF. CDR3 coding DNA: TGTGCCAGCAGCAGGACAGGGGTTTACAATCAGCCCCAGCATTTT. Full variable domain (missing parts from reference TRBV11-2 and TRBJ1-5): EAGVAQSPRYKIIEKRQSVAFWCNPISGHATLYWYQQILGQGPKLLIQFQNNGVVDDSQLPKDRFSAERLKGVDSTLKIQPAKLEDSAVYLCASSRTGVYNQPQHFGDGTRLSIL.

This chain uses TRBV30 with TRBJ1-5; D not resolved. The CDR3 covers 13 residues. The germline V gene has CDR1 GTSNPN and CDR2 SVGIG (reference sequence). The V and J ends lost 0 bases and 7 bases respectively, with 10 bases between them. For the CDR3, the DNA is TGTGCCTGGAGTGTATTAAATGGCCAGCCCCAGCATTTT. Its translation is CAWSVLNGQPQHF.

This clonotype occurred a few times. J is TRBJ2-3 and V is TRBV24-1, with a weak D call TRBD1 (7 bases). V was trimmed by 3 bases and J by 14 bases, leaving 20 bases between them. The CDR3 extends over 14 amino acids. Germline CDR1 reads KGHDR; CDR2 reads SFDVKD. The chain's CDR3 is CATSDAGTAIVRYF. In DNA, the CDR3 is TGTGCCACCAGTGATGCGGGGACAGCCATTGTAAGGTATTTT.

This clonotype was picked up many times. This chain uses TRBV10-2 with TRBJ1-1; D unresolved. The germline gives CDR1 WSHSY, CDR2 SAAADI. Trimming cost V 7 bases and J 3 bases, with 9 bases left between them. The CDR3 is 12 amino acids. CDR3 region: CASNDADTEAFF. In nucleotides, the CDR3 is TGCGCCAGCAACGACGCGGACACTGAAGCTTTCTTT.

This clonotype was seen a handful of times. The V and J genes are TRBV4-3 and TRBJ1-2; possibly TRBD1 for D (5 bases). This CDR3 region has 15 residues. The V end was cut by 2 bases, the J end by 0 bases, with 10 bases between. Germline values: CDR1 LGHNA, CDR2 YSLEER. The DNA of the CDR3 is TGCGCCAGCAGCCAAAACGGGGGGTCTAACTATGGCTACACCTTC. As protein: CASSQNGGSNYGYTF.

This clonotype has more than one count but fewer than ten. This sequence joins TRBV7-2 and TRBJ2-3; TRBD2 matches 11 bases. Germline CDR1 and CDR2: SGHTA and FQGNSA. The CDR3 length is 16 residues. J lost 4 bases, V lost 5 bases, and 8 bases had no gene match. CDR3 amino acids: CASSVPLAGGSDTQYF. CDR3 nucleotides: TGTGCCAGCAGCGTACCCCTAGCGGGGGGATCAGATACGCAGTATTTT.

This clonotype was detected only a few times. The chain uses TRBV6-6 and TRBJ2-2, with 7 bases that match TRBD2. The V gene end was trimmed by 5 bases and the J gene end by 7 bases; junction bases not matched to a gene: 10. Germline values: CDR1 MNHNY, CDR2 SVGAGI (reference sequence). The CDR3 sequence is 15 residues long. The CDR3 bases are TGTGCCAGCAGTCCCGCCCAGACGGGAGGCGGGGAGCTGTTTTTT. Protein sequence: CASSPAQTGGGELFF.

This clonotype has just a few counts. The rearrangement uses TRBV6-5 and TRBJ1-4; possible D gene TRBD1, 6 bases. This CDR3 contains 14 residues. The germline V gene encodes CDR1 MNHEY and CDR2 SVGAGI. Trimming stripped 6 bases from V and 8 bases from J, with 16 bases between. The CDR3 protein is CASSTGSSGEKLFF. CDR3 DNA sequence: TGTGCCAGCAGCACAGGGTCTAGTGGAGAAAAACTGTTTTTT.

This clonotype was counted many times. The chain links TRBV19 to TRBJ1-5, with 8 bases that match TRBD1. Trimming took 5 bases from V and 7 from J; bases not matched to a gene: 7. The germline gives CDR1 LNHDA, CDR2 SQIVND (reference sequence). The CDR3 sequence is 14 residues long. The CDR3 DNA reads as TGTGCCAGTAGTTCAGGACAGGGTCGACAGCCCCAGCATTTT. It codes for CASSSGQGRQPQHF. Full variable domain (missing parts from reference TRBV19 and TRBJ1-5): DGGITQSPKYLFRKEGQNVTLSCEQNLNHDAMYWYRQDPGQGLRLIYYSQIVNDFQKGDIAEGYSVSREKKESFPLTVTSAQKNPTAFYLCASSSGQGRQPQHFGDGTRLSIL.